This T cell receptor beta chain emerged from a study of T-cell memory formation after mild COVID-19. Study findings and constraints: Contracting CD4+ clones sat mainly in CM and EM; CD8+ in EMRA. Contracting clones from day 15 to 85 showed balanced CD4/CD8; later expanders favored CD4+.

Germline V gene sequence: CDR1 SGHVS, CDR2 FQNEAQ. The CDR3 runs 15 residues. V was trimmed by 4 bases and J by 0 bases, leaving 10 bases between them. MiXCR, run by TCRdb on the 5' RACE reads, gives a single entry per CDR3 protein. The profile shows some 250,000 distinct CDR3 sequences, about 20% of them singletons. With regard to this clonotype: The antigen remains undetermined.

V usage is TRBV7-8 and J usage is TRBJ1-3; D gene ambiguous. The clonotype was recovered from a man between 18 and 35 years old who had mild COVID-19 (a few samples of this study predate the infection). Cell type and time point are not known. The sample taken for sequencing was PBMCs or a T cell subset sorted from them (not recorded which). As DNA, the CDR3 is TGTGCCAGCAGCTCAGGACTTAGCTCTGGAAACACCATATATTTT. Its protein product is CASSSGLSSGNTIYF. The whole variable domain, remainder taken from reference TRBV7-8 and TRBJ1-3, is GAGVSQSPRYKVAKRGQDVALRCDPISGHVSLFWYQQALGQGPEFLTYFQNEAQLDKSGLPSDRFFAERPEGSVSTLKIQRTQQEDSAVYLCASSSGLSSGNTIYFGEGSWLTVV.